Listed below are T cell receptor beta chains from one sample, sequenced in a study of blood T cells in healthy people across ages. TCRdb processed the 5' RACE reads anew with MiXCR; each CDR3 protein has one entry. Of roughly 1,800,000 distinct CDR3 sequences in the sample, around half were seen once. Sequences were obtained from blood. These receptors were taken from a woman between 40 and 50 years old in good health. Each CDR3 is given with its conserved first and last residue. The order of the fields is J gene, D gene, V gene, clone size, CDR3 DNA, CDR3 protein. D genes are given only for firm matches. Clone size is given for some rows only: seen once, a few or many times, or a class if the clone is expanded.

j_call: TRBJ1-1
d_call: .
v_call: TRBV7-9
clone_size: .
cdr3_nt: TGTGCCAGCAGATCAAGACAAGAATTGAACACTGAAGCTTTCTTT
cdr3_aa: CASRSRQELNTEAFF

j_call: TRBJ2-3
d_call: TRBD1
v_call: TRBV15
clone_size: .
cdr3_nt: TGTGCCACCAGCAGTCGACAGGGGGATGGAAGATACGCGTATTTT
cdr3_aa: CATSSRQGDGRYAYF

j_call: TRBJ1-6
d_call: .
v_call: TRBV28
clone_size: once
cdr3_nt: TGTGCCAGCAGGTTAATCTCGCGGGGTACACCCCTCCACTTT
cdr3_aa: CASRLISRGTPLHF

j_call: TRBJ2-7
d_call: .
v_call: TRBV7-2
clone_size: .
cdr3_nt: TGTGCCAGCAGCGACCGGGACGCTGGCTCCTACGAGCAGTACTTC
cdr3_aa: CASSDRDAGSYEQYF

j_call: TRBJ1-4
d_call: .
v_call: TRBV4-2
clone_size: .
cdr3_nt: TGTGCCAGCAATAACAGGAGCAATGAAAAACTGTTTTTT
cdr3_aa: CASNNRSNEKLFF

j_call: TRBJ1-1
d_call: .
v_call: TRBV20-1
clone_size: .
cdr3_nt: TGCAGTGCTTCAGGGGACCCGAACACTGAAGCTTTCTTT
cdr3_aa: CSASGDPNTEAFF

j_call: TRBJ2-3
d_call: .
v_call: TRBV7-2
clone_size: few
cdr3_nt: TGTGCCAGCAGCTTCAGTTGGGCAGATACGCAGTATTTT
cdr3_aa: CASSFSWADTQYF

j_call: TRBJ2-3
d_call: .
v_call: TRBV9
clone_size: .
cdr3_nt: TGTGCCAGCAGCCCTACAGGGAAACTAGTCACAGATACGCAGTATTTT
cdr3_aa: CASSPTGKLVTDTQYF

j_call: TRBJ1-2
d_call: .
v_call: TRBV6-2/TRBV6-3
clone_size: .
cdr3_nt: TGTGCCAGCAGTTACAGAGGGACGGGGTTTAACTATGGCTACACCTTC
cdr3_aa: CASSYRGTGFNYGYTF

j_call: TRBJ1-1
d_call: .
v_call: TRBV27
clone_size: .
cdr3_nt: TGTGCCAGCCCGGGACCCAAAGAAGCTTTCTTT
cdr3_aa: CASPGPKEAFF

j_call: TRBJ1-2
d_call: .
v_call: TRBV28
clone_size: few
cdr3_nt: TGTGCCAGCAGTTCCACAGACCCAGGGTTCGTCTATGGCTACACCTTC
cdr3_aa: CASSSTDPGFVYGYTF

j_call: TRBJ2-3
d_call: .
v_call: TRBV24-1
clone_size: .
cdr3_nt: TGTGCCACCAGTCGTGGGGTCACAGATACGCAGTATTTT
cdr3_aa: CATSRGVTDTQYF

j_call: TRBJ2-7
d_call: TRBD2
v_call: TRBV28
clone_size: few
cdr3_nt: TGTGCCAGCAGTTCCGGGACTATAGCCAGCGAGCAGTACTTC
cdr3_aa: CASSSGTIASEQYF

j_call: TRBJ2-7
d_call: .
v_call: TRBV2
clone_size: few
cdr3_nt: TGTGCCAGCAGGGGGTCACTCTACGAGCAGTACTTC
cdr3_aa: CASRGSLYEQYF

j_call: TRBJ2-1
d_call: TRBD1
v_call: TRBV4-1
clone_size: few
cdr3_nt: TGCGCCAGCAGCCAAGAAATAGCCGCCGGACAGGGCTTCTACAATGAGCAGTTCTTC
cdr3_aa: CASSQEIAAGQGFYNEQFF

j_call: TRBJ2-1
d_call: TRBD1
v_call: TRBV5-1
clone_size: .
cdr3_nt: TGCGCCAGCCGTACAGGGGCCTCGCTCTACAATGAGCGGTTCTTC
cdr3_aa: CASRTGASLYNERFF

j_call: TRBJ1-4
d_call: .
v_call: TRBV27
clone_size: .
cdr3_nt: TGTGCCAGCAGTTTAGTAGGCGGGGCGATTGGAAAACTGTTTTTT
cdr3_aa: CASSLVGGAIGKLFF

j_call: TRBJ1-1
d_call: .
v_call: TRBV29-1
clone_size: few
cdr3_nt: TGCAGCGTACTCGACAGTGACACTGAAGCTTTCTTT
cdr3_aa: CSVLDSDTEAFF

j_call: TRBJ1-6
d_call: .
v_call: TRBV2
clone_size: .
cdr3_nt: TGTGCCAGCACTCGATTGCTGGGGCAGCCTCTCAACTCACCCCTCCACTTT
cdr3_aa: CASTRLLGQPLNSPLHF

j_call: TRBJ2-5
d_call: TRBD2
v_call: TRBV12-3/TRBV12-4
clone_size: .
cdr3_nt: TGCGCCAGCAGCCACACTAGCGGGGGGCCGGGGGAGACCCAGTACTTC
cdr3_aa: CASSHTSGGPGETQYF

j_call: TRBJ2-4
d_call: .
v_call: TRBV15
clone_size: .
cdr3_nt: TGTGCCACCAGGTTGGGGGCTGGAAACATTCAGTACTTC
cdr3_aa: CATRLGAGNIQYF

j_call: TRBJ2-7
d_call: .
v_call: TRBV28
clone_size: .
cdr3_nt: TGTGCCAGCGGTTCGGGTAGGTACGAGCAGTACTTC
cdr3_aa: CASGSGRYEQYF

j_call: TRBJ1-5
d_call: .
v_call: TRBV5-1
clone_size: few
cdr3_nt: TGCGCCAGCAGCTTGACAGGGCAGGGAGGGCAGCCCCAGCATTTT
cdr3_aa: CASSLTGQGGQPQHF

j_call: TRBJ1-2
d_call: TRBD1
v_call: TRBV7-2
clone_size: .
cdr3_nt: TGTGCCAGCAGCTTCCCAGGACAGGGGGCGCGAGGCTACACCTTC
cdr3_aa: CASSFPGQGARGYTF

j_call: TRBJ2-1
d_call: .
v_call: TRBV3-1
clone_size: .
cdr3_nt: TGTGCCAGCAGCCAAGGTAGGGGAAAATACCGTGTAAATGAGCAGTTCTTC
cdr3_aa: CASSQGRGKYRVNEQFF

j_call: TRBJ1-5
d_call: TRBD1
v_call: TRBV7-2
clone_size: many
cdr3_nt: TGTGCCAGCAGCCTAAGACAGGGCGGTCAGCCCCAGCATTTT
cdr3_aa: CASSLRQGGQPQHF